The 9 T cell receptor beta chains reported below all come from one sample, sequenced in a study of T cell changes during pregnancy in multiple sclerosis. Data came from immunoSEQ multiplex PCR; TCRdb stores just in-frame clones and leaves some out. Counted here are about 51,000 clones, approximately 94% occurring once; the ten biggest clones make up about 0.5%. The specimen was CD4+ T cells from peripheral blood mononuclear cells, collected in the second trimester of pregnancy. Source of these receptors: a female donor with multiple sclerosis, enrolled in a pregnancy study.

The gene calls are TRBV15 and TRBJ2-5, with 7 bases aligning to TRBD2. V trimming: 3 bases; J trimming: 1 base; junction bases outside the gene matches: 8. Germline V gene data show CDR1 as LNHNV and CDR2 as YYDKDF (reference sequence). The CDR3 has 16 amino acids. The CDR3 DNA sequence: TGTGCCACCAGCAGTCTGGGACTACGCAGCCAAGAGACCCAGTACTTC. Residues: CATSSLGLRSQETQYF.

The V call is TRBV5-1, the J call TRBJ2-3; 8 bases match TRBD2. The germline V gene encodes CDR1 SGHRS and CDR2 YFSETQ. V shed 0 bases, J shed 4 bases, and the junction held 7 bases outside the gene matches. The CDR3 totals 16 residues. CDR3: CASSLAIAGPPDTQYF. CDR3 nucleotides: TGCGCCAGCAGCTTGGCAATAGCGGGGCCCCCAGATACGCAGTATTTT.

The CDR3 region has the DNA TGCAGCCTCGGGGGGCCGGGTGGCTACACCTTC. It is translated as CSLGGPGGYTF. This chain connects TRBV29-1 to TRBJ1-2, with D possibly matching TRBD1 (6 bases). The CDR3 is 11 amino acids. V was cut by 8 bases and J by 7 bases, with 14 bases left in between. CDR1 and CDR2 from the germline V gene are SQVTM and ANQGSEA. The entire variable domain, with the rest obtained from reference TRBV29-1 and TRBJ1-2, is as follows: SAVISQKPSRDICQRGTSLTIQCQVDSQVTMMFWYRQQPGQSLTLIATANQGSEATYESGFVIDKFPISRPNLTFSTLTVSNMSPEDSSIYLCSLGGPGGYTFGSGTRLTVV.

The rearrangement uses TRBV7-6 and TRBJ2-2; tentatively, D is TRBD1 (5 bases). V shed 5 bases and J shed 5 bases, with 12 bases lying between them. Germline V gene data show CDR1 as SGHVS and CDR2 as FNYEAQ. This CDR3 is 14 amino acids long. The CDR3 region has the DNA TGTGCCAGCAGCCCGACAGTAGGAACCGGGGAGCTGTTTTTT. It encodes CASSPTVGTGELFF.

V gene TRBV30 combines with J gene TRBJ1-2, with a weak D call TRBD1 (6 bases). Germline V lookup: CDR1 GTSNPN, CDR2 SVGIG (reference sequence). CDR3 length equals 13 residues. V was shortened by 2 bases and J by 4 bases, with 11 bases between the two germline ends. The CDR3 DNA reads TGTGCCTGGAGTAGAGGCAGGGGCTATGGCTACACCTTC. Translation gives CAWSRGRGYGYTF.

This clone was seen a single time. The chain has TRBV11-2 and TRBJ2-7; 7 bases are a match to TRBD1. With 5 bases clipped from V and 2 bases from J, the junction kept 12 bases outside the gene matches. Germline V gene sequence: CDR1 SGHAT, CDR2 FQNNGV. The CDR3 has 16 amino acids. The CDR3: CASSPFTGELTYEQYF. In DNA form, the CDR3 reads TGTGCCAGCAGCCCCTTCACAGGGGAGCTTACCTACGAGCAGTACTTC.

The chain joins TRBV2 to TRBJ2-1, with 8 positions matching TRBD1. The V segment lost 6 bases and the J segment 4 bases; nucleotides outside the gene matches: 8. The CDR3 covers 15 residues. Looked up from germline, CDR1 is SNHLY and CDR2 is FYNNEI. CDR3 region: CASREQGGKYNEQFF. The CDR3 DNA follows: TGTGCCAGCAGGGAACAGGGGGGAAAGTACAATGAGCAGTTCTTC. The complete variable domain, with remaining parts taken from reference TRBV2 and TRBJ2-1, reads EPEVTQTPSHQVTQMGQEVILRCVPISNHLYFYWYRQILGQKVEFLVSFYNNEISEKSEIFDDQFSVERPDGSNFTLKIRSTKLEDSAMYFCASREQGGKYNEQFFGPGTRLTVL.

In DNA form, the CDR3 reads TGTGCCAGCTCACCACCCTTGGAGGGGGCCAGAAACACCATATATTTT. Translation gives CASSPPLEGARNTIYF. The chain recombines TRBV18 with TRBJ1-3; the match to TRBD1 covers 7 bases. Per the germline V gene, CDR1 is KGHSH and CDR2 is LQKENI. J was trimmed by 5 bases and V by 0 bases; bases with no gene match: 7. The CDR3 spans 16 residues. The whole variable domain, filled in from reference TRBV18 and TRBJ1-3, reads NAGVMQNPRHLVRRRGQEARLRCSPMKGHSHVYWYRQLPEEGLKFMVYLQKENIIDESGMPKERFSAEFPKEGPSILRIQQVVRGDSAAYFCASSPPLEGARNTIYFGEGSWLTVV.

J is TRBJ2-1 and V is TRBV7-2; 7 bases are a match to TRBD1. The CDR3 has 17 amino acids. With V trimmed by 5 bases and J by 0 bases, 10 bases remained unmatched. Germline V gene data show CDR1 as SGHTA and CDR2 as FQGNSA. CDR3: CASSKIGQADSYNEQFF. In DNA form, the CDR3 reads TGTGCCAGCAGCAAAATCGGACAGGCCGACTCCTACAATGAGCAGTTCTTC.